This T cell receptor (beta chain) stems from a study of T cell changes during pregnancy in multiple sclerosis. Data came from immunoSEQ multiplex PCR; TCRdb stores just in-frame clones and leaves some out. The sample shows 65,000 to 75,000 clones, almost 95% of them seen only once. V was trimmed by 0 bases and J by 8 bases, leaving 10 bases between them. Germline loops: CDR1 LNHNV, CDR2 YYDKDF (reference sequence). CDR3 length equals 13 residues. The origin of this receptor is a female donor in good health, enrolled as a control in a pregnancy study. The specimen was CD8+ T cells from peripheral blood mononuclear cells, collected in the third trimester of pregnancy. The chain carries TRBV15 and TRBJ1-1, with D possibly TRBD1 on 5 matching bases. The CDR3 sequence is CATSREKWTEAFF. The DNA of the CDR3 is TGTGCCACCAGCAGAGAAAAATGGACAGAAGCTTTCTTT.